This T cell receptor beta chain was sequenced for a study of tumor-infiltrating lymphocytes in primary liver carcinoma. In germline, CDR1 is MNHNS, CDR2 SASEGT. This CDR3 has 13 amino acids. V lost 11 bases to trimming and J lost 1 base, with 14 bases between them. Priming with a constant-region primer yielded TCR beta cDNA from roughly 490 ng total RNA. Slightly modified ARM-PCR with three nested multiplex PCR rounds yielded TCR beta libraries. The first two PCR rounds used TRBV1-TRBV30 primers with a Cbeta primer, roughly 10 cycles each. TCRdb recomputed calls from the multiplex PCR reads with MiXCR, one row per CDR3 protein. The sample includes 99,000 or so distinct CDR3 sequences, about four fifths of them seen just once. RNA and DNA were co-extracted from approximately 20-30 mg of unsorted bulk tissue.

The sequence was collected from a man aged 35 to 55 with primary liver carcinoma and hepatitis B virus infection. Sequencing was done on a sample of liver tumor tissue from sampling region 3. Indicated subset: tumor region T3, left-lateral pole. The gene calls are TRBV6-1 and TRBJ1-1, with D unclear. CDR3 amino acids: CAGNDGRNTEAFF. Here the CDR3 DNA reads TGTGCCGGCAATGATGGTAGGAACACTGAAGCTTTCTTT.